This T cell receptor (beta chain) comes out of a study of early T cells in non-severe SARS-CoV-2 infection. The germline gives CDR1 KGHDR, CDR2 SFDVKD. The J segment lost 10 bases and the V segment lost 4 bases, leaving 6 bases of the junction unmatched. The CDR3 runs to 13 residues. One entry per CDR3 protein, called by TCRdb with MiXCR from the 5' RACE reads. The repertoire holds tens of thousands of distinct CDR3 sequences, with approximately 6.5% as singletons. The J gene is TRBJ1-2, the V gene TRBV24-1; TRBD1 agrees at 9 bases. This sample comprised whole blood, obtained at baseline. The receptor was isolated from an adult who was a healthcare worker with PCR-confirmed SARS-CoV-2 infection or an uninfected control (not recorded which). In DNA form, the CDR3 reads TGTGCCACCAGTGACTGGGACAGGGCGGACTACACCTTC. It translates to CATSDWDRADYTF.